The 7 T cell receptor beta chains listed next were all sequenced from one sample in a study of T cell clonotyping in hematopoietic cell transplantation. Some clones are missing from TCRdb's copy, which holds only in-frame ones; the method was immunoSEQ multiplex PCR. The sample holds some 8,300 clones, 75% to 85% seen once. This specimen was PBMCs, taken 180 days after allogeneic stem cell transplant. The receptor source for this set is a female patient between 25 and 45 years old who had an allogeneic stem cell transplant, so the T cells may come from the graft donor. Some clones in this sample may be carry-over from other donors' samples.

The chain has TRBV20-1 and TRBJ1-2; 7 nucleotides match TRBD1. Unmatched junction bases numbered 5, after V lost 3 bases and J lost 10 bases. The CDR3 runs to 11 residues. Germline lookup yields CDR1 DFQATT and CDR2 SNEGSKA (reference sequence). DNA of the CDR3: TGCAGTGCTAGGGCAGACAGGGTCTACACCTTC. Protein sequence: CSARADRVYTF.

This chain joins TRBV2 and TRBJ1-2, with 7 bases lining up with TRBD1. This CDR3 has 14 residues. Germline V gene lookup returns CDR1 SNHLY and CDR2 FYNNEI. V dropped 6 bases and J dropped 2; count of bases not matched to a gene: 6. CDR3: CASRPGGSNYGYTF. CDR3 DNA sequence: TGTGCCAGCAGGCCAGGGGGATCGAACTATGGCTACACCTTC.

The chain has TRBV5-6 and TRBJ2-7; TRBD2 might be the D (5 bases). CDR3 length: 14 residues. Germline V gene sequence: CDR1 SGHDT, CDR2 YYEEEE. V lost 0 bases and J 3 bases, leaving 10 bases between the germline ends. The CDR3 is CASSLAGLLYEQYF. In nucleotides, the CDR3 is TGTGCCAGCAGCTTGGCAGGACTCCTCTACGAGCAGTACTTC.

V and J are TRBV7-8 and TRBJ2-2; tentatively, D is TRBD2 (5 bases). Germline V gives CDR1 SGHVS, CDR2 FQNEAQ. V lost 1 base and J 7 bases, leaving 7 bases between the germline ends. The CDR3 has 13 amino acids. CDR3 nucleotide sequence: TGTGCCAGCAGCTTAGACCGGGACGGGGAGCTGTTTTTT. It translates to CASSLDRDGELFF.

The chain is built from TRBV7-6 and TRBJ2-2; possible D gene TRBD1, 6 bases. The CDR3 covers 14 residues. Germline values: CDR1 SGHVS, CDR2 FNYEAQ. With 4 bases removed from V and 4 bases from J, the gap between germline ends came to 10 bases. DNA for the CDR3: TGTGCCAGCAGCTCAGACAGGATCACCGGGGAGCTGTTTTTT. This gives the protein CASSSDRITGELFF.

This chain links TRBV20-1 with TRBJ2-1; weak D call: TRBD2 (5 bases). V dropped 6 bases and J dropped 6 bases, with 9 bases sitting between them. In germline, CDR1 is DFQATT, CDR2 SNEGSKA (reference sequence). The CDR3 is 11 amino acids. The CDR3 nucleotides read TGCAGTGCAACGGGAACCAATGAGCAGTTCTTC. This gives the protein CSATGTNEQFF.

This clone was recorded once. The DNA of the CDR3 is TGCGCCAGCGCCGAAGGCGGGGGGTCTCAAGAGACCCAGTACTTC. Its protein product is CASAEGGGSQETQYF. The rearrangement links TRBV5-1 to TRBJ2-5, with TRBD2 identical over 8 bases. CDR3 length equals 15 residues. Germline CDR1 SGHRS, CDR2 YFSETQ. V lost 7 bases, J lost 2 bases, and 10 bases stayed unmatched.